This T cell receptor beta chain was captured in a study of blood T cell repertoires in COVID-19. Methods used by the authors: Estimated nucleated cell counts came from reference gene primer amplification. Sequencing used immunoSEQ multiplex PCR; TCRdb keeps in-frame clones, though not all of them. V and J calls and clone size are copied from that table; D and trimming were computed from the DNA. This table has around 140,000 clones, roughly 89% appearing once. After removal of 5 bases from V and 1 base from J, the junction contained 4 bases not matched to a gene. The length of the CDR3 is 16 residues. From germline, CDR1 is SGHTA and CDR2 FQGNSA.

Sequencing was performed on peripheral blood. The chain employs TRBV7-2 and TRBJ2-3, with 12 bases matching TRBD2. The receptor was derived from a human donor in a cohort sampled during active COVID-19. Here the CDR3 DNA reads TGTGCCAGCAGCACCCGGACTAGCGGGGGCACAGATACGCAGTATTTT. Its protein product is CASSTRTSGGTDTQYF.